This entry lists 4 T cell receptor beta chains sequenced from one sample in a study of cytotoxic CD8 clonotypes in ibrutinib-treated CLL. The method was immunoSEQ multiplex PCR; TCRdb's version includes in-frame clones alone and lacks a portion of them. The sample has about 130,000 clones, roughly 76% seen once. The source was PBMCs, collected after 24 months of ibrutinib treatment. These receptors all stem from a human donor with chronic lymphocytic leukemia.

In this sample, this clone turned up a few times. The CDR3 region is CASSLGSTYEQYF. The CDR3 bases are TGTGCCAGCAGCTTAGGATCCACTTACGAGCAGTACTTC. The chain joins TRBV13 to TRBJ2-7; no clear D gene. V lost 0 bases and J 4 bases, leaving 7 bases between the germline ends. The CDR3 contains 13 residues. The germline CDR1 and CDR2 sequences are PRHDT and FYEKMQ (reference sequence).

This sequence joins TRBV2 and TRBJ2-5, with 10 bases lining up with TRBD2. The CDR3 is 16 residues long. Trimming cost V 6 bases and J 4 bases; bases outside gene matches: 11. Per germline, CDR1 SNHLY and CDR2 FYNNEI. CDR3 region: CASSGLAGAPPETQYF. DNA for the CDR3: TGTGCCAGCAGCGGGCTAGCGGGAGCTCCGCCAGAGACCCAGTACTTC. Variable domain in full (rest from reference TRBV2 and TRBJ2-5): EPEVTQTPSHQVTQMGQEVILRCVPISNHLYFYWYRQILGQKVEFLVSFYNNEISEKSEIFDDQFSVERPDGSNFTLKIRSTKLEDSAMYFCASSGLAGAPPETQYFGPGTRLLVL.

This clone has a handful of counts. This CDR3 reads CASHKSHATEAFF. DNA of the CDR3: TGTGCCAGCCATAAATCCCACGCCACTGAAGCTTTCTTT. The chain combines TRBV7-9 with TRBJ1-1, with D uncertain. The ends were cut back, 8 bases at V and 4 bases at J, with 14 bases in the middle. Germline-derived CDR1 and CDR2 are SEHNR and FQNEAQ (reference sequence). The CDR3 consists of 13 residues.

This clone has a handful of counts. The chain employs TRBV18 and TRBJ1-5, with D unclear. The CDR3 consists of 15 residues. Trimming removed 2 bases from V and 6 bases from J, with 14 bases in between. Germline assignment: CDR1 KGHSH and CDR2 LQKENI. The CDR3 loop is CASSPDNSKAQPQHF. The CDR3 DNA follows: TGTGCCAGCTCACCAGACAACTCAAAGGCTCAGCCCCAGCATTTT.